This T cell receptor (beta chain) was retrieved from a study of blood T cell repertoires in COVID-19. Measured with immunoSEQ multiplex PCR; TCRdb has only the in-frame clones, and not every one. The sample yields fewer than 100,000 clones, roughly 84% seen once. The sequencing sample was made of peripheral blood. This clonotype was obtained from a woman aged 50 to 60 with acute or convalescent COVID-19.

This CDR3 is CSASSQGTRGLNTEAFF. The CDR3 coding sequence is TGCAGTGCTAGTTCCCAAGGGACAAGGGGGTTGAACACTGAAGCTTTCTTT. V is TRBV20-1 and J is TRBJ1-1; tentatively, D is TRBD1 (6 bases). CDR3 length: 17 residues. Germline CDR1 reads DFQATT; CDR2 reads SNEGSKA (reference sequence). The V end was cut by 3 bases, the J end by 0 bases, with 20 bases between.